Detailed here is one T cell receptor (beta chain). Its antigen is currently unknown. This entry belongs to a study of cytomegalovirus exposure and HLA in healthy donors. Study-level findings and limits: In vitro, a few CMV-associated chains proved specific for CMV antigens. The authors listed roughly 150 TCR beta chains as cytomegalovirus-associated.

Vbeta (60) and Jbeta (13) primers were used in the PCR. Repertoires were generated with immunoSEQ multiplex PCR, while TCRdb's copy carries only in-frame clones and drops some. The sample contains 90,000 to 120,000 clones, around 76% of which appear only once. Trimming took off 1 base at V and 10 bases at J, with 19 bases between the two ends. CDR3 length: 15 amino acids. Germline CDR1 is SGHTA and CDR2 is FQGNSA. This clonotype was sampled from a man aged 30-40 years in good health and CMV-seropositive. This rearrangement joins TRBV7-2 to TRBJ2-5; D is perhaps TRBD2 (7 bases). The sequenced sample consisted of PBMCs. Here the CDR3 reads CASSLGGTMGGIQYF. CDR3 nucleotide sequence: TGTGCCAGCAGCTTAGGGGGGACTATGGGGGGCATCCAGTACTTC.